This T cell receptor (beta chain) was recovered during a study of cytomegalovirus exposure and HLA in healthy donors (dated by TCRdb to the late 2010s). For the wider study: An earlier analysis of several hundred of the donors reported about 290 Gb of sequence data and 120 million or so unique TCR beta sequences from 190 million or so T cells. To predict cytomegalovirus infection status, the study combined high-throughput TCR immunosequencing, statistical association of individual TCRs with disease status, and machine learning. Among the roughly 400 genotyped donors, approximately 76% belonged to the genetic ancestry cluster associated with self-reported Caucasian donors. Typing coverage varied by locus: about 620-640 donors for A, B, C, DRB1 and DQB1; 500 to 550 for DQA1; nearly 610 for DPA1; roughly 450 for DPB1. Genome-wide SNP genotypes for about 55% of the 666 donors were used in a later genetic analysis, which treated that subset as a discovery cohort. A separate validation cohort of over 95 different subjects was used in addition to the roughly 670-subject first cohort. An earlier analysis of several hundred of the donors applied high-throughput TCR beta sequencing to assess whether each TCR beta V gene segment acted as functional or pseudogenic. In a later analysis, previously published TCR beta repertoires from fewer than 750 donors were re-analyzed and high-resolution HLA genotyping was added so that TCR occurrence patterns could be studied. The study aimed to test whether signatures of past pathogen exposure could be identified by cataloging public T cell receptors. Alongside the repertoire data, information on donor age, sex, ethnicity and CMV serostatus was compiled. In the later analysis, no new phenotypic data were used to find candidate immune exposures; instead, reliance was placed on TCR beta sequences and their occurrence across donors. Several DR-DQ haplotypes were handled as single units for association and clustering because linkage in the cohort was strong. On average, 235,054 unique TCR beta nucleotide sequences were sequenced per donor among about 400 genotyped donors of the cohort, with roughly 18% of those sequences being non-productive. Every discovery cohort repertoire had been produced on one sequencing platform. HLA typing covered class I and class II loci at four-digit resolution. The study used immunosequencing to profile the T cell repertoires of approximately 690 subjects and linked those repertoires to cytomegalovirus serostatus. Approximately 300 gigabases of sequencing data and approximately 85 million unique TCR sequences were included in an early release covering several hundred HLA-typed donors. The research as a whole found: The authors suggested that the approach could potentially be extended to other disease states and immunological phenotypes. Linkage disequilibrium might explain the correlated functional status among segregating V segments, but an unknown experimental factor could not be excluded. Fewer than 20 rarely observed V segments, including chromosome 9 orphons, were excluded from the earlier analysis of approximately 600 of the donors because counts were too low. A total of 150 to 200 TCR beta chains were listed by the study as associated with cytomegalovirus. The 87-base-pair reads could not distinguish some IMGT-functional V segments, including TRBV6-2 and TRBV6-3, so those segments were excluded. Across donors, most TCR sequences were observed very rarely, whereas some public TCRs were present in many individuals. The only immune exposure information available for the cohort was CMV serostatus. HLA typing was unavailable for some donors at each locus, so association tests used only the typed subset. An earlier analysis of some 590 of the donors showed that most TCR beta V segments appeared in productive rearrangements either about 90% or about 30% of the time, which broadly matched IMGT annotations. A later analysis reported that several top co-occurrence clusters appeared linked to parvovirus B19, influenza, CMV and Epstein-Barr virus. Strong co-occurrence of HLA alleles, especially DR and DQ, made assigning TCR associations to individual alleles difficult. A later genetic analysis reported fewer N-insertions in productive TCRs among donors in an Asian-associated ancestry cluster than the approximately 670-donor mean. The cohort was sequenced for TCR beta chains only, and without alpha or paired-chain data the features that could be detected were limited. In both the original and validation cohorts, the classifier was reported to diagnose cytomegalovirus status with high specificity and sensitivity. The sequencing pipeline was judged likely to have produced a cluster of highly shared sequence variants as a technical artifact. Compared with equally common non-associated chains, HLA-associated TCR beta chains in a later analysis were more clonally expanded and had lower generation probabilities. Presence/absence analyses assumed roughly uniform sequencing depth across donors, an assumption that may not hold. In a later analysis, TCR association rates were found to vary across HLA loci, with the most associated TCRs seen for DRB1 alleles and the fewest for HLA-C alleles. In a later analysis, most CMV-associated TCR beta chains were found to appear HLA-restricted, with HLA associations seemingly driven largely by CMV exposure. In a later genetic analysis, a missense DCLRE1C variant was associated with V-gene and J-gene trimming of TCR beta chains, and the association was replicated in an independent cohort. At a false discovery rate of 0.05, a later analysis linked 15,000 to 20,000 TCR beta sequences to specific HLA alleles. A further reported finding was that TCR beta sequences accurately predicted the HLA-A and HLA-B alleles for most subjects in the first cohort. In vitro tests confirmed that a few of the cytomegalovirus-associated TCR beta chains recognize cytomegalovirus antigens.

Library creation used the immunoSEQ multiplex PCR assay. A mixture of 60 forward primers for TCR Vbeta segments and 13 reverse primers for TCR Jbeta segments was used in the multiplex PCR. The CDR3 region of rearranged TCR beta genes was amplified from genomic DNA with a multiplex PCR assay. The amplified TCR beta libraries were sequenced on the Illumina HiSeq System as 87-base-pair reads. In the source study's methods: A later analysis tallied 75 million to 95 million unique TCR beta chains across the 700 or so repertoires, and roughly 11 million of those chains were shared by two or more donors. Raw reads were error-corrected and collapsed into unique sequences by a nearest-neighbor algorithm in which closely related sequences were merged to remove PCR and sequencing errors. Alignment of CDR3 sequences to IMGT reference sequences was used to assign V, D and J gene segments. For a sequence to be retained, a match of at least six nucleotides was required to both a V gene segment and a J gene segment. Rearrangements were called productive when the CDR3 lacked stop codons and stayed in frame with V and J; all others were non-productive. CDR3 was defined according to IMGT convention as the region running from the second conserved V-encoded cysteine to the conserved J-encoded phenylalanine. In an earlier analysis of roughly 610 of the donors, sequences lacking an unambiguous match to a single V gene segment were excluded. In an earlier analysis of 587 of the donors, V segments were called functional above 56.7% productive rearrangements and were called segregating when the between-donor standard deviation exceeded 5%. To diagnose cytomegalovirus status from the catalog of TCR beta chain sequences, a statistical classification framework was built. In a later analysis, TCR nucleotide sequences were compared against IMGT/GENE-DB human TR gene sequences so that V and J genes could be assigned. In a later analysis, CDR3 sequences and most-parsimonious VDJ recombination scenarios were assigned using the TCRdist pipeline. In a later analysis, every TCR beta chain was defined by the combination of its CDR3 amino acid sequence and its V-gene family, and reads without a unique V-gene family were dropped. A later analysis removed 550 to 700 highly shared, low-generation-probability nucleotide sequences to deal with suspected cross-contamination and a sequencing artifact. In a later analysis, a clonal expansion index for each public chain was calculated from normalized within-repertoire ranks of inferred template counts. In a later analysis, generation probabilities were computed using a VDJ recombination model fitted to out-of-frame rearrangements, and the results were checked against IGoR. In a later analysis, hypergeometric tests were used to score TCR-TCR, TCR-HLA and TCR-CMV co-occurrence, with a repertoire-size bias correction applied to TCR pairs. A later analysis estimated false discovery rates by permuting HLA or CMV assignments 20 times. In a later analysis, co-occurring TCRs were grouped using DBSCAN, and TCRdist sequence similarity was added for clustering within HLA-allele-positive subsets. Repertoires with fewer than 30,000 or more than 120,000 public chains were left out of co-occurrence clustering, as were four to six repertoires with anomalous nucleotide sharing. Not all clones reach the TCRdb copy of this immuneACCESS table, which keeps in-frame sequences only. Checked studies attribute under half of the gap to unresolved V genes and leave the rest unexplained. The D gene and trimming were derived from the DNA, and the V and J assignments and clone size from that table. This sample comprises 250,000 to 350,000 clones, about 80% of them detected only once. In total, the top ten clones hold 0.3% to 0.35% of the sample.

The cohort was made up of approximately 700 healthy bone marrow donors. At the time of sampling, every cohort member was nominally healthy, though immune exposures that went unrecorded were likely present. The donor tested CMV seronegative, placing the donor among the 300 to 400 seronegative members of the cohort. A peripheral blood sample was provided by each donor, and peripheral blood mononuclear cells were used for TCR beta sequencing. The Qiagen DNeasy Blood Extraction Kit was used to extract genomic DNA from the blood cell samples. CDR1 and CDR2, per the germline V gene, are KGHSH and LQKENI. V is pared back by 2 bases and J by 0 bases, with 7 bases lying between the germline termini. The CDR3, cysteine through phenylalanine, is 14 amino acids long. The read is trimmed to its CDR3 DNA, 42 bases read in frame from base 1. This clone is a singleton in its sample. The antigen it recognizes is unknown. Per-base quality was not reported, and no clone a single base away is much larger than it.

The V gene is TRBV18 and the J gene is TRBJ1-1, with the D gene too uncertain to name. The receptor's source is a girl aged 2-10 years in good health and CMV-seronegative. Sequencing input: PBMCs. The nucleotides are TGTGCCAGCTCACCAGTCGCTATGAACACTGAAGCTTTCTTT. The translation is CASSPVAMNTEAFF.